This is a list of T cell receptor beta chains from one sample in a study of shared clonotypes between healthy human individuals. Assay used: immunoSEQ multiplex PCR; TCRdb lists only in-frame clones, some missing. The sample holds nearly 2 million clones, approximately 94% seen once. Material: naive CD8+ T cells sorted from blood. The receptors were sampled from a man between 18 and 35 years old in good health. CDR3s include the opening cysteine and the closing phenylalanine or tryptophan. D genes are given only for firm matches. Some rows have no size entry. The others give once, few or many, or a class for an expanded clone.

>-|-|TRBJ2-7|TRBV5-6
TGTACCAGCAGGTCCGGACAGAGCTACGAGCAGTACTTC
CTSRSGQSYEQYF
>once|-|TRBJ2-3|TRBV4-1
TGCGCCAGCAGCCAAGCTGCCGGGACAAGTACAGATACGCAGTATTTT
CASSQAAGTSTDTQYF
>-|-|TRBJ1-2|TRBV28
TGTGCCAGCAGTTTACGGGGGCAGTCGAGGGGCTACACCTTC
CASSLRGQSRGYTF
>once|TRBD1|TRBJ1-4|TRBV7-9
TGTGCCAGCAGCTTAGCGACAGGGCCTGCAACTAATGAAAAACTGTTTTTT
CASSLATGPATNEKLFF
>-|-|TRBJ2-5|TRBV29-1
TGCAGCGTTGTGGTACAAGAGACCCAGTACTTC
CSVVVQETQYF
>-|-|TRBJ2-7|TRBV4-1
TGCGCCAGCAGCCAAGGCTTCCAGGCGATTTACGAGCAGTACTTC
CASSQGFQAIYEQYF
>-|-|TRBJ2-5|TRBV27
TGTGCCAGCAGTTTATTGGGGAAGGCGGGAAGGGGGCCGCAGGAGACCCAGTACTTC
CASSLLGKAGRGPQETQYF
>-|-|TRBJ1-4|TRBV30
TGTGCCTGGAGCCCGTGGGGGGGGGAAAAACTGTTTTTT
CAWSPWGGEKLFF
>-|TRBD2|TRBJ2-7|TRBV28
TGTGCCAGCAGTCAAGCGGGAGGAACCTACGAGCAGTACTTC
CASSQAGGTYEQYF
>-|TRBD1|TRBJ2-7|TRBV6-5
TGTGCCAGCAGTTATGGGACAGGGGGTTACGAGCAGTACTTC
CASSYGTGGYEQYF
>once|-|TRBJ2-7|TRBV30
TGTGCCTGGAGTTACGGAATACGGGAGCAGTACTTC
CAWSYGIREQYF
>-|-|TRBJ2-7|TRBV19
TGTGCCAGTAGTATTCCGCCCTACGAGCAGTACTTC
CASSIPPYEQYF
>-|-|TRBJ2-5|TRBV7-9
TGTGCCAGCAGCTTAGGGGCCGAGGGGGGCAAGGAGACCCAGTACTTC
CASSLGAEGGKETQYF
>-|TRBD2|TRBJ2-7|TRBV6-5
TGTGCCAGCAGCCTCGGGCTAGCGGACGAGCAGTACTTC
CASSLGLADEQYF
>-|-|TRBJ2-6|TRBV5-1
TGCGCCAGCACGAGTAGCCCTACCGGACCTGGGGCCAACGTCCTGACTTTC
CASTSSPTGPGANVLTF
>-|-|TRBJ2-3|TRBV29-1
TGCAGCGTTGAAGGACACCTCGGGTCTAGCCCAGATACGCAGTATTTT
CSVEGHLGSSPDTQYF
>-|TRBD1|TRBJ1-2|TRBV7-9
TGTGCCAGCAGCTTAGCGAAACGGACAGGGTACGACAAACTCTATGGCTACACCTTC
CASSLAKRTGYDKLYGYTF
>-|-|TRBJ1-1|TRBV7-9
TGTGCCAGCAGCTTCAGGGATACTGAAGCTTTCTTT
CASSFRDTEAFF
>-|-|TRBJ2-7|TRBV2
TGTGCCAGCAGTGGTGAGGACAGCTCCTACGAGCAGTACTTC
CASSGEDSSYEQYF
>-|TRBD2|TRBJ2-1|TRBV9
TGTGCCAGCAGCGTAGGGACTAGCGGGAGGGTGTACAATGAGCAGTTCTTC
CASSVGTSGRVYNEQFF
>-|-|TRBJ2-1|TRBV19
TGTGCCAGTAGTATGGAAGGGACGGATGAGCAGTTCTTC
CASSMEGTDEQFF
>-|-|TRBJ2-7|TRBV4-1
TGCGCCAGCAGCCAAGATAGCCCCAGGGCAGGCGCTTACGAGCAGTACTTC
CASSQDSPRAGAYEQYF
>-|TRBD1|TRBJ2-5|TRBV28
TGTGCCAGCAGTTCCCACCCCTCGACAGGGCCGCAGACCCAGTACTTC
CASSSHPSTGPQTQYF
>-|TRBD2|TRBJ2-1|TRBV18
TGTGCCAGCTCAAACGTGGCTAGCGGGATTGACAATGAGCAGTTCTTC
CASSNVASGIDNEQFF
>-|-|TRBJ1-1|TRBV19
TGTGCCAGTAGTATAGTTCCCTGGAACACTGAAGCTTTCTTT
CASSIVPWNTEAFF
>-|TRBD1|TRBJ1-5|TRBV4-1
TGCGCCAGCAGCCAATCAGGACAGGGCAATCAGCCCCAGCATTTT
CASSQSGQGNQPQHF
>-|-|TRBJ2-1|TRBV6-5
TGTGCCACCGAGTTTTCCAATGAGCAGTTCTTC
CATEFSNEQFF
>-|TRBD2|TRBJ2-2|TRBV9
TGTGCCAGCAGTGATACTAGCGGAGCGAACACCGGGGAGCTGTTTTTT
CASSDTSGANTGELFF
>-|-|TRBJ2-5|TRBV7-9
TGTGCCAGCAGCCACCAAAGAGAGACCCAGTACTTC
CASSHQRETQYF
>-|TRBD1|TRBJ2-5|TRBV30
TGTGCCTGCACTACCGGGACAGGGGAGTTGGAGACCCAGTACTTC
CACTTGTGELETQYF
>-|-|TRBJ2-5|TRBV2
TGTGCCAGCAGTGAAGCAGGGTACCAAGAGACCCAGTACTTC
CASSEAGYQETQYF
>once|-|TRBJ1-5|TRBV27
TGTGCCAGCAGTCCCGTGGGCGGTTATCAGCCCCAGCATTTT
CASSPVGGYQPQHF
>-|-|TRBJ1-1|TRBV12-5
TGTGCTAGTGGTCTAGAGATGAACACTGAAGCTTTCTTT
CASGLEMNTEAFF
>-|-|TRBJ2-5|TRBV7-9
TGTGCCAGCAGCCGAGGGACTGGATTTCAAGAGACCCAGTACTTC
CASSRGTGFQETQYF
>-|-|TRBJ1-2|TRBV27
TGTGCCAGCAGTCCTATAGGGGGACGCAGTAACTATGGCTACACCTTC
CASSPIGGRSNYGYTF
>-|-|TRBJ2-7|TRBV2
TGTGCCAGCAGGGTGCGGGGACCCTACGAGCAGTACTTC
CASRVRGPYEQYF
>-|TRBD1|TRBJ1-1|TRBV6-5
TGTGCCAGCAGTTATCACAGGGGGGATTCTATTCCGGGAGCTTTCTTT
CASSYHRGDSIPGAFF
>-|TRBD2|TRBJ2-7|TRBV5-6
TGTGCCAGCAGCTTAGAACTAGCGGGAGGCACCTACGAGCAGTACTTC
CASSLELAGGTYEQYF
>-|-|TRBJ2-3|TRBV4-1
TGCGCCAGCAGCCTGGAACCTGGGGGGAGCGACACAGATACGCAGTATTTT
CASSLEPGGSDTDTQYF
>-|TRBD1|TRBJ2-3|TRBV27
TGTGCCAGCAGTTTTCCCGAGGACAGGGGGACCACAGATACGCAGTATTTT
CASSFPEDRGTTDTQYF
>-|-|TRBJ1-1|TRBV29-1
TGCAGCGTTGAAAGGATAACCCGGCAGAACACTGAAGCTTTCTTT
CSVERITRQNTEAFF
>-|-|TRBJ2-7|TRBV7-7
TGTGCTAGCAGCTCTAACCCGGGTGGCGAGCAGTACTTC
CASSSNPGGEQYF
>-|-|TRBJ2-7|TRBV5-6
TGTGCCAGCAGCTTGGATGGCCCTCCGAAGGTCTACGAGCAGTACTTC
CASSLDGPPKVYEQYF
>-|-|TRBJ1-4|TRBV9
TGTGCCAGCAGCCACGTGGGGGGCCTGAATGAAAAACTGTTTTTT
CASSHVGGLNEKLFF
>-|-|TRBJ2-3|TRBV2
TGTGCCAGCAGAGTTAGCGGTGCTAGCACAGATACGCAGTATTTT
CASRVSGASTDTQYF
>once|-|TRBJ2-7|TRBV5-4
TGTGCCAGCAGCTTCGCCGGCGGGGACCTCTACGAGCAGTACTTC
CASSFAGGDLYEQYF
>-|TRBD1|TRBJ2-2|TRBV11-2
TGTGCCAGCAGCTTAGGGCAACAGGGGGCGGACACCGGGGAGCTGTTTTTT
CASSLGQQGADTGELFF
>-|-|TRBJ2-2|TRBV7-9
TGTGCCAGCAGCTTAGAAGGGGCCGACACCGGGGAGCTGTTTTTT
CASSLEGADTGELFF